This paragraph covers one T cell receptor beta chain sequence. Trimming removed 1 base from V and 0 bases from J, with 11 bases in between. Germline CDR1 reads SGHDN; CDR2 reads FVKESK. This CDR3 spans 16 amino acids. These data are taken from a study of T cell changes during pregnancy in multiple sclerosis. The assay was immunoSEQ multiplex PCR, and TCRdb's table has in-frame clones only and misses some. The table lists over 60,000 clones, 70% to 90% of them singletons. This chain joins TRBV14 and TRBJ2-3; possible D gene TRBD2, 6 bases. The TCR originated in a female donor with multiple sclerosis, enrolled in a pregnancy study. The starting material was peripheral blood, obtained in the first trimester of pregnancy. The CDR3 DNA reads TGTGCCAGCAGCCAAGGCCTAGCGAGTAGCACAGATACGCAGTATTTT. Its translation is CASSQGLASSTDTQYF.